Listed below are T cell receptor beta chains from one sample, sequenced in a study of immune characterization of retroperitoneal liposarcoma. TCRdb re-derived calls from the PCR reads in MiXCR, one entry per CDR3 protein. The sample lists 7,700 or so distinct CDR3 sequences; 25% to 30% were seen once. The sequenced sample was blood. The receptors shown here come from a male donor with retroperitoneal liposarcoma. Both conserved end residues are part of each CDR3. A D gene is named only where the DNA matches it firmly. Part of the rows lack a size; the others show once, few, many or a class for expanded clones.

clone_size: few; d_call: TRBD2; j_call: TRBJ2-1; v_call: TRBV6-1; cdr3_nt: TGTGCCAGCAGTGAGACCTGGACTAGCGCGTACTTC; cdr3_aa: CASSETWTSAYF
clone_size: medium-sized; d_call: -; j_call: TRBJ2-5; v_call: TRBV12-3/TRBV12-4; cdr3_nt: TGTGCCAGCAGTCCCCCGGGACAACAAGAGACCCAGTACTTC; cdr3_aa: CASSPPGQQETQYF
clone_size: -; d_call: -; j_call: TRBJ2-1; v_call: TRBV5-1; cdr3_nt: TGCGCCAGCAGCTTGGTAGTCGGGCAAGGGGGACGTTTTATGGACAATGAGCAGTTCTTC; cdr3_aa: CASSLVVGQGGRFMDNEQFF
clone_size: many; d_call: -; j_call: TRBJ2-1; v_call: TRBV6-1; cdr3_nt: TGTGCCAGCAGTGAAGCAGGGGAGCAGTTCTTC; cdr3_aa: CASSEAGEQFF
clone_size: many; d_call: TRBD1; j_call: TRBJ1-6; v_call: TRBV6-1; cdr3_nt: TGTGCCAGCAGTTATGACAGGGGACATTCACCCCTCCACTTT; cdr3_aa: CASSYDRGHSPLHF
clone_size: -; d_call: -; j_call: TRBJ2-5; v_call: TRBV6-1; cdr3_nt: TGTGCCAGCAGTGAAGGTTTACTGGGGACCCAGTACTTC; cdr3_aa: CASSEGLLGTQYF
clone_size: few; d_call: TRBD1; j_call: TRBJ1-6; v_call: TRBV5-1; cdr3_nt: TGCGCCAGCAGAACCGGGACAGGGGGGGCACCCCTCCACTTT; cdr3_aa: CASRTGTGGAPLHF
clone_size: -; d_call: -; j_call: TRBJ2-1; v_call: TRBV6-6; cdr3_nt: TGTGCCAGCAGTTACTGGGGGACTCGGGGGATTGGAGATGAGCAGTTCTTC; cdr3_aa: CASSYWGTRGIGDEQFF
clone_size: -; d_call: -; j_call: TRBJ1-3; v_call: TRBV27; cdr3_nt: TGTGCCAGCTCCGCACAAACCGGAAACACCATATATTTT; cdr3_aa: CASSAQTGNTIYF
clone_size: -; d_call: -; j_call: TRBJ2-1; v_call: TRBV12-5; cdr3_nt: TGTGCTAGTGGTTTGGCACGGAACTGGGAAATAAATGAGCAGTTCTTC; cdr3_aa: CASGLARNWEINEQFF
clone_size: -; d_call: -; j_call: TRBJ2-1; v_call: TRBV4-1; cdr3_nt: TGCGCCAGCAGCCACAAAGATGGGGGGCGGGTGACCTACAATGAGCAGTTCTTC; cdr3_aa: CASSHKDGGRVTYNEQFF
clone_size: medium-sized; d_call: -; j_call: TRBJ2-3; v_call: TRBV6-4; cdr3_nt: TGTGCCAGCAGCGAGCAGGGTGACGGCACAGATACGCAGTATTTT; cdr3_aa: CASSEQGDGTDTQYF
clone_size: -; d_call: -; j_call: TRBJ2-5; v_call: TRBV7-6; cdr3_nt: TGTGCCAGCAGGCCCCAGGGACGGGAGACCCAGTACTTC; cdr3_aa: CASRPQGRETQYF
clone_size: -; d_call: -; j_call: TRBJ2-3; v_call: TRBV18; cdr3_nt: TGTGCCAGCTCACCACGTGCGCAGGAACGAGCTACGCAGTATTTT; cdr3_aa: CASSPRAQERATQYF
clone_size: medium-sized; d_call: -; j_call: TRBJ2-2; v_call: TRBV12-3/TRBV12-4; cdr3_nt: TGTGCCAGCACCATTATGGGGGGAAGGGGCACCGGGGAGCTGTTTTTT; cdr3_aa: CASTIMGGRGTGELFF
clone_size: medium-sized; d_call: TRBD2; j_call: TRBJ2-1; v_call: TRBV7-3; cdr3_nt: TGTGCCAGCAGCGAGGAAGGTAGCGGGATGTCTGAGCAGTTCTTC; cdr3_aa: CASSEEGSGMSEQFF
clone_size: medium-sized; d_call: TRBD2; j_call: TRBJ2-5; v_call: TRBV6-1; cdr3_nt: TGTGCCAGCAGTTCTCCGAGCGGGGAGGGCCAAGAGACCCAGTACTTC; cdr3_aa: CASSSPSGEGQETQYF